Detailed here is one T cell receptor (beta chain). The data stem from a study of CD8 T cells in Susac syndrome. Across the whole study: Among the Susac syndrome patients sequenced, about 6 had active disease and under ten were in remission.

Random hexamers were used to reverse transcribe an amount of roughly 0.5 to 1 ug RNA. TCRdb analysed the immunoSEQ multiplex PCR reads with MiXCR anew, one entry per CDR3 protein. The sample consists of about 150,000 distinct CDR3 sequences, 90% to 97% of them appearing once. The source of this sequence is a human donor with Susac syndrome. Sample: CD4+ T cells from PBMCs.

In nucleotides, the CDR3 is TGTGCCAGTAGTATGGGGGGCGCAGGCTACACCTTC. This codes for CASSMGGAGYTF. The V call is TRBV19, the J call TRBJ1-2; D is perhaps TRBD1 (6 bases). Per the germline V gene, CDR1 is LNHDA and CDR2 is SQIVND (reference sequence). Trimming took off 3 bases at V and 8 bases at J, with 10 bases between the two ends. The CDR3 runs to 12 residues. Looking up the rest from reference TRBV19 and TRBJ1-2 gives the full variable domain: DGGITQSPKYLFRKEGQNVTLSCEQNLNHDAMYWYRQDPGQGLRLIYYSQIVNDFQKGDIAEGYSVSREKKESFPLTVTSAQKNPTAFYLCASSMGGAGYTFGSGTRLTVV.